A selection of T cell receptor beta chains follows, all from one sample in a study of shared clonotypes between healthy human individuals. TCRdb's table, derived via immunoSEQ multiplex PCR, lists solely in-frame clones and lacks some. The sample lists some 2.3 million clones, more than 80% occurring once. The material sequenced was naive CD4+ T cells from PBMCs. These receptors came from a man aged 18 to 30 in good health. Some clones in this sample may be carry-over from other donors' samples. CDR3s include the opening cysteine and the closing phenylalanine or tryptophan. The D gene is left open where the match is weak. Size is stated for part of the rows, as once, few or many counts, or as a class when the clone is expanded.

once	TRBV4-1	TRBJ2-7	TRBD2	TGCGCCAGCAGCCAAGAGATGGGACTAGCGGGAGGCACGATCTCCTACGAGCAGTACTTC	CASSQEMGLAGGTISYEQYF
.	TRBV6-5	TRBJ1-2	TRBD1	TGTGCCAGCAGAGGGGGGGACAGAATGTTTTACACCTTC	CASRGGDRMFYTF
.	TRBV2	TRBJ2-1	TRBD2	TGTGCCAGCAGGGCTAGCGGGAGATATGAGCAGTTCTTC	CASRASGRYEQFF
.	TRBV5-4	TRBJ1-4	.	TGTGCCAGCAGCCCCGTCGTGGGAGGGGGTGCAACTAATGAAAAACTGTTTTTT	CASSPVVGGGATNEKLFF
.	TRBV11-1	TRBJ2-3	.	TGTGCCAGCAATAGTGAGGCGGATACGCAGTATTTT	CASNSEADTQYF
once	TRBV11-2	TRBJ2-7	.	TGTGCCAGCAGCTTAGTACCGGGGCGCTCCTACGAGCAGTACTTC	CASSLVPGRSYEQYF
.	TRBV6-5	TRBJ2-7	TRBD2	TGTGCCAGCAGTTACCGCACACTAGCGGGACTCTACGAGCAGTACTTC	CASSYRTLAGLYEQYF
.	TRBV4-2	TRBJ2-3	TRBD2	TGTGCCAGCAGCGCCCAAATAACCGGGACTAGCTTACCTAGCACAGATACGCAGTATTTT	CASSAQITGTSLPSTDTQYF
.	TRBV23-1	TRBJ2-2	TRBD1	TGCGCCAGCAGTCCCACAGGGGCCCTGTGTCTCGCGAACACCGGGGAGCTGTTTTTT	CASSPTGALCLANTGELFF
.	TRBV6-5	TRBJ2-7	TRBD1	TGTGCCAGCAGTTCACTACAGGGGCATACCGAGCAGTACTTC	CASSSLQGHTEQYF
once	TRBV28	TRBJ2-7	.	TGTGCCAGCAGTTTTTGGAACGGACCCTCCTACGAGCAGTACTTC	CASSFWNGPSYEQYF
.	TRBV7-9	TRBJ2-3	TRBD2	TGTGCCAGCAGCCCCGGGGCGGCGGGCGGGAGGGCCAAAGATACGCAGTATTTT	CASSPGAAGGRAKDTQYF
once	TRBV5-6	TRBJ2-7	TRBD1	TGTGCCAGCAGCCAACCTCCGGGGACAGGGTGGCGCGAGCAGTACTTC	CASSQPPGTGWREQYF
.	TRBV5-1	TRBJ2-2	.	TGCGCCAGCAGATGGGGGGTACCCGGGGAGCTGTTTTTT	CASRWGVPGELFF
.	TRBV7-9	TRBJ1-2	.	TGTGCCAGCAGCTTAAGGGAGGCCGATGGCTACACCTTC	CASSLREADGYTF
.	TRBV9	TRBJ2-3	TRBD2	TGTGCCAGCAGCGTACTAGCGGCCACAGATACGCAGTATTTT	CASSVLAATDTQYF
.	TRBV7-9	TRBJ2-3	TRBD1	TGTGCCAGCAGCATAACCGGGACAGGGTGGACAGATACGCAGTATTTT	CASSITGTGWTDTQYF
.	TRBV5-1	TRBJ2-1	.	TGCGCCAGCAGCTTGGTACCCAGCGATGAGCAGTTCTTC	CASSLVPSDEQFF
once	TRBV30	TRBJ1-2	.	TGTGCCTGGAGTGTAGCTTTTGGGGTCTATGGCTACACCTTC	CAWSVAFGVYGYTF
.	TRBV15	TRBJ1-5	.	TGTGCCACCAGCAGAGATCAGGATCAGCCCCAGCATTTT	CATSRDQDQPQHF
.	TRBV30	TRBJ2-3	TRBD2	TGTGCCTGGGCAGCGGGATATGCTGCAGATACGCAGTATTTT	CAWAAGYAADTQYF
.	TRBV28	TRBJ1-5	.	TGTGCCAGCCGAAGGGGGATCTATCAGCCCCAGCATTTT	CASRRGIYQPQHF
.	TRBV4-1	TRBJ1-1	.	TGCGCCAGCACCCCATGGGGGGGTAAGAACACTGAAGCTTTCTTT	CASTPWGGKNTEAFF
.	TRBV9	TRBJ2-2	.	TGTGCCAGCAGCGCAATTAACACCGGGGAGCTGTTTTTT	CASSAINTGELFF
.	TRBV6-5	TRBJ1-1	.	TGTGCCAGCAGTTACAACGGGGGTCACACTGAAGCTTTCTTT	CASSYNGGHTEAFF
.	TRBV10-3	TRBJ2-7	TRBD1	TGTGCCACGAGGGAACAGGGGGATCCCTACGAGCAGTACTTC	CATREQGDPYEQYF
.	TRBV9	TRBJ2-2	.	TGTGCCAGCAGCCCACGCAGTGGGGCGCAGACCGGGGAGCTGTTTTTT	CASSPRSGAQTGELFF
.	TRBV20-1	TRBJ2-5	.	TGCAGTGCTTCACAAGAGACCCAGTACTTC	CSASQETQYF
.	TRBV6-1	TRBJ1-6	.	TGTGCCAGCATGCTAGGGGCAGGCTATAATTCACCCCTCCACTTT	CASMLGAGYNSPLHF
.	TRBV6-5	TRBJ2-3	TRBD2	TGTGCCAGCAGTTATGAAGCGGGAAAGACAGATACGCAGTATTTT	CASSYEAGKTDTQYF
.	TRBV2	TRBJ2-7	TRBD1	TGTGCCAGCATGGAGGACAGGGCTTCGTACGAGCAGTACTTC	CASMEDRASYEQYF
.	TRBV19	TRBJ2-5	TRBD1	TGTGCCAGTAGTATCAGGGCAGGGGGCTTGGAGACCCAGTACTTC	CASSIRAGGLETQYF
.	TRBV27	TRBJ2-2	.	TGTGCCAGCAGAGGACAGAACACCGGGGAGCTGTTTTTT	CASRGQNTGELFF
.	TRBV6-5	TRBJ1-3	.	TGTGCCAGCAGCCTTCGGTGGGACTCGGCGTACACCATATATTTT	CASSLRWDSAYTIYF
.	TRBV18	TRBJ1-2	TRBD1	TGTGCCAGCTCACCCTTTGGCGCAGGGGACAGTCCTAACTATGGCTACACCTTC	CASSPFGAGDSPNYGYTF
.	TRBV11-2	TRBJ2-7	TRBD2	TGTGCCAGCAGCTTAGGGGGAGCGGGAGCGGTCCTCGAGCAGTACTTC	CASSLGGAGAVLEQYF
.	TRBV19	TRBJ2-7	.	TGTGCCAGTACCCCCCCTTGGCAGTACTTC	CASTPPWQYF
.	TRBV28	TRBJ1-2	.	TGTGCCAGCAGTTATACAGGGTACGAGGCCGACGGCTACACCTTC	CASSYTGYEADGYTF
.	TRBV11-1	TRBJ1-2	.	TGTGCCAGCAGCCGTCGGGGAACCTATGGCTACACCTTC	CASSRRGTYGYTF
.	TRBV6-5	TRBJ2-2	TRBD2	TGTGCCAGCAGAAAGAAGACTAGCGGCACCGGGGAGCTGTTTTTT	CASRKKTSGTGELFF
.	TRBV7-3	TRBJ2-1	.	TGTGCCAGCAGCTCGGGCACCCTCTCCTACAATGAGCAGTTCTTC	CASSSGTLSYNEQFF
.	TRBV18	TRBJ2-7	TRBD2	TGTGCCAGCTCACCACCGGGGGGGGCCTACGAGCAGTACTTC	CASSPPGGAYEQYF
.	TRBV9	TRBJ2-3	.	TGTGCCAGCAGCGTAGATAGTCCGGCCGTAGATACGCAGTATTTT	CASSVDSPAVDTQYF
.	TRBV7-2	TRBJ2-3	.	TGTGCCAGCAGCTTAGCCCTACTGGGGCCCACAGATACGCAGTATTTT	CASSLALLGPTDTQYF
.	TRBV27	TRBJ1-5	.	TGTGCCAGCAGTATGAGGGGAGGTCAGCCCCAGCATTTT	CASSMRGGQPQHF
.	TRBV28	TRBJ2-1	TRBD2	TGTGCCCTCTCGGCTAGCGGGGGGGCTTACAATGAGCAGTTCTTC	CALSASGGAYNEQFF
.	TRBV28	TRBJ1-2	.	TGTGCCAGCAGTTTCGGGGGCCCCTACCTCTATGGCTACACCTTC	CASSFGGPYLYGYTF
.	TRBV7-2	TRBJ2-1	.	TGTGCCAGCAGCCAAAATCAGGGTGGGTTGGGTGAGCAGTTCTTC	CASSQNQGGLGEQFF
.	TRBV7-9	TRBJ2-7	.	TGTGCCAGCAGCTTAGTCAGCAATTACGAGCAGTACTTC	CASSLVSNYEQYF
.	TRBV4-3	TRBJ1-5	.	TGCGCCAGCAGCCAAGATTGGCGAAGTCAGCCCCAGCATTTT	CASSQDWRSQPQHF
.	TRBV28	TRBJ2-7	.	TGTGCCAGCAGTTCGCAAAATCCCTACGAGCAGTACTTC	CASSSQNPYEQYF
.	TRBV30	TRBJ1-2	.	TGTGCCTGGAGCTCGACTGATAAAGCTAACTATGGCTACACCTTC	CAWSSTDKANYGYTF
.	TRBV4-3	TRBJ2-3	.	TGCGCCAGCAGCCGCGGGGAGGGGGCAGATACGCAGTATTTT	CASSRGEGADTQYF
.	TRBV7-2	TRBJ2-3	TRBD1	TGTGCCAGCAGCCCCGACAGGGCGTCAGATACGCAGTATTTT	CASSPDRASDTQYF
.	TRBV29-1	TRBJ2-1	.	TGCAGCGGAACTGCGGTCGAGCGTTCCTACAATGAGCAGTTCTTC	CSGTAVERSYNEQFF
.	TRBV12-5	TRBJ2-1	TRBD2	TGTGCTAGTGGACTAGCGGGCGGCTACAATGAGCAGTTCTTC	CASGLAGGYNEQFF
.	TRBV19	TRBJ2-1	.	TGTGCCAGTAGTAATACCAGGGGCTACAATGAGCAGTTCTTC	CASSNTRGYNEQFF
.	TRBV6-1	TRBJ1-5	.	TGTGCCGGGAACAGGGAAGGAGATCAGCCCCAGCATTTT	CAGNREGDQPQHF
.	TRBV4-3	TRBJ2-3	TRBD2	TGCGCCAGCAGCCAAGAACATAGCGGGAGAGCGAGCACAGATACGCAGTATTTT	CASSQEHSGRASTDTQYF
once	TRBV4-1	TRBJ2-1	.	TGCGCCAGCAGCCAGGGGGGAGGACCCTACAATGAGCAGTTCTTC	CASSQGGGPYNEQFF